This T cell receptor (beta chain) originates from a study of blood T cell repertoires in COVID-19. Sequencing was performed with immunoSEQ multiplex PCR; in TCRdb, only in-frame clones are kept and a portion is missing. The sample includes around 200,000 clones, about nine tenths of them seen just once. Participants reported their clinical history, and cohort assignment relied on those reports. About this clone itself: The junction and the germline gene differ at one end; a read error may be behind it.

The CDR3 runs to 11 residues. Germline assignment: CDR1 WSHSY and CDR2 SAAADI. This receptor was taken from a woman between 50 and 59 years old in a cohort exposed to, infected with or recovered from COVID-19 (not recorded which). This chain uses TRBV10-2 with TRBJ1-1; no definite D call. Sequences were obtained from PBMCs or T cells enriched from blood (not recorded which). The CDR3 spells CASTEGAEAFF. The DNA for the CDR3 is TGCGCCAGCACTGAGGGAGCTGAAGCTTTCTTT.